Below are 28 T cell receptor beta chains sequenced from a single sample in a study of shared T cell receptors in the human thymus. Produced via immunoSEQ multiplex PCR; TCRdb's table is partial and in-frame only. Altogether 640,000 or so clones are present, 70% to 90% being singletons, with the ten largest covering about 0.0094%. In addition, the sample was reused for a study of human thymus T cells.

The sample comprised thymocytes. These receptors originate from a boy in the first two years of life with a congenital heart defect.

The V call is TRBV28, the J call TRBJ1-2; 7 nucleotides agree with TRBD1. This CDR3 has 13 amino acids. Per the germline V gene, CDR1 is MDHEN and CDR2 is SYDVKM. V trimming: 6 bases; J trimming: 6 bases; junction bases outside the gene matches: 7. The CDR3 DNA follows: TGTGCCAGCAGCCGTGGACAGGAGCATGGCTACACCTTC. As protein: CASSRGQEHGYTF.

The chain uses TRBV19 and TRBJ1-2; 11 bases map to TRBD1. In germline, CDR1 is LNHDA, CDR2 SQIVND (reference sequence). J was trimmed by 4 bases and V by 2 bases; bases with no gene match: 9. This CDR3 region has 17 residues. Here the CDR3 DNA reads TGTGCCAGTAGTATACAGGACAGGGGGCTTCGGAGCTATGGCTACACCTTC. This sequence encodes CASSIQDRGLRSYGYTF.

The CDR3 is CAIRQQGKTPGANVLTF. DNA of the CDR3: TGTGCCATCAGGCAACAGGGAAAAACTCCTGGGGCCAACGTCCTGACTTTC. The chain links TRBV10-3 to TRBJ2-6; tentative D call: TRBD1 (6 bases). V lost 6 bases and J 2 bases, leaving 17 bases between the germline ends. The CDR3 consists of 17 residues. Germline assignment: CDR1 ENHRY and CDR2 SYGVKD.

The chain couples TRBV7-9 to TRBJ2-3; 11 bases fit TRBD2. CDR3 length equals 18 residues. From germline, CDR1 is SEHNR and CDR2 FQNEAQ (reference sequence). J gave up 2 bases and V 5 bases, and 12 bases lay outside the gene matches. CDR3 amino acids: CASSTRGRLAGLTDTQYF. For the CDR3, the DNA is TGTGCCAGCAGCACGAGGGGGAGACTAGCGGGGCTCACAGATACGCAGTATTTT.

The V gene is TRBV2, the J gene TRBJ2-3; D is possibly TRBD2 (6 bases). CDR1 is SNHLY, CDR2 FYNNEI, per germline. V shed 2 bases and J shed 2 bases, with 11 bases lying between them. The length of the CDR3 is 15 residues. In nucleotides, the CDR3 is TGTGCCAGCAGTGAAAGGAGGGAACACACAGATACGCAGTATTTT. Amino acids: CASSERREHTDTQYF.

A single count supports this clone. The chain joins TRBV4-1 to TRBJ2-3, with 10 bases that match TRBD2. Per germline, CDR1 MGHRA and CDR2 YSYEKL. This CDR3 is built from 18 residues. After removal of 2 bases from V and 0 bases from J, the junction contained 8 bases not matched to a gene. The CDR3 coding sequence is TGCGCCAGCAGCCAAAACTCACTAGCGGGAAAAAGCACAGATACGCAGTATTTT. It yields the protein CASSQNSLAGKSTDTQYF.

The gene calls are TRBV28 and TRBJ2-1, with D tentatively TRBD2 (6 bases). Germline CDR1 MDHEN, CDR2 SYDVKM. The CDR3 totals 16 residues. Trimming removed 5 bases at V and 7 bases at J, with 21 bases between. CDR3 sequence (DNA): TGTGCCAGCAGTACCCTCCGGGACGTCGGGGGTAATGAGCAGTTCTTC. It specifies CASSTLRDVGGNEQFF. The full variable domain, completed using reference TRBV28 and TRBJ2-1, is DVKVTQSSRYLVKRTGEKVFLECVQDMDHENMFWYRQDPGLGLRLIYFSYDVKMKEKGDIPEGYSVSREKKERFSLILESASTNQTSMYLCASSTLRDVGGNEQFFGPGTRLTVL.

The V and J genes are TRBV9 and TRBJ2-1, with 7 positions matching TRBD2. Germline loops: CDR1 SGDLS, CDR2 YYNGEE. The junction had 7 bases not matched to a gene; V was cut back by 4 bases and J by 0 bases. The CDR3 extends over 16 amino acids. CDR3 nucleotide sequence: TGTGCCAGCAGCATTAGCGGGTGGAGCTCCTACAATGAGCAGTTCTTC. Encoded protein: CASSISGWSSYNEQFF.

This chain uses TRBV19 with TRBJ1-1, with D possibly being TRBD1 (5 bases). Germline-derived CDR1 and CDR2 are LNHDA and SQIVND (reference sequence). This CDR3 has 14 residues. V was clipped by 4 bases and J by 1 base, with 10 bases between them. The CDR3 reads CASSTYTGNTEAFF. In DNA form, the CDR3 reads TGTGCCAGTAGTACCTACACAGGGAACACTGAAGCTTTCTTT. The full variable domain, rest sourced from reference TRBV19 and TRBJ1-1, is DGGITQSPKYLFRKEGQNVTLSCEQNLNHDAMYWYRQDPGQGLRLIYYSQIVNDFQKGDIAEGYSVSREKKESFPLTVTSAQKNPTAFYLCASSTYTGNTEAFFGQGTRLTVV.

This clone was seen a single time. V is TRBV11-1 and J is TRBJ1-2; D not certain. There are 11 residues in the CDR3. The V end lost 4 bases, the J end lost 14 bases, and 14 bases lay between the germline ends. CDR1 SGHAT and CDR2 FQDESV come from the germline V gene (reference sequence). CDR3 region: CASSSQTGDTF. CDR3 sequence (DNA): TGTGCCAGCAGCTCCCAGACGGGTGATACCTTC.

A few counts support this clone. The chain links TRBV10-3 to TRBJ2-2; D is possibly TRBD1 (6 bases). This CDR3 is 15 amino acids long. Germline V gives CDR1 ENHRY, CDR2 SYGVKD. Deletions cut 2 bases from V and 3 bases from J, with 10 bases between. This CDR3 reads CAISEGSGDTGELFF. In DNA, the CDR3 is TGTGCCATCAGTGAGGGGTCAGGGGACACCGGGGAGCTGTTTTTT.

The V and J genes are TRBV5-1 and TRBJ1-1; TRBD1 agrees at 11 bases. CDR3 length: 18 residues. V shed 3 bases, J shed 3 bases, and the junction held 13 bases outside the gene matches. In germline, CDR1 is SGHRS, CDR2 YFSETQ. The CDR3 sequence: CASSSSRDRGSGYTEAFF. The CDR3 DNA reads TGCGCCAGCAGCTCGTCCCGGGACAGGGGGTCGGGGTACACTGAAGCTTTCTTT.

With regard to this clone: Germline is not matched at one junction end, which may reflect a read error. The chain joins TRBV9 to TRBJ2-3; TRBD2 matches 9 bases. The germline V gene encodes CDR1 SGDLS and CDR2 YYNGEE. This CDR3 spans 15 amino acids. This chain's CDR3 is CAGSALAGHTDTQYF. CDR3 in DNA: TGTGCCGGCAGCGCCCTAGCGGGGCACACAGATACGCAGTATTTT.

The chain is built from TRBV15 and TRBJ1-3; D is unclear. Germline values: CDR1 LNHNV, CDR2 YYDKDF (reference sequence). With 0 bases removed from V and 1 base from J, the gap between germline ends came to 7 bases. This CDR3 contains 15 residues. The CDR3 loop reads CATSRDFESGNTIYF. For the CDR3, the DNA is TGTGCCACCAGCAGAGATTTCGAGTCTGGAAACACCATATATTTT.

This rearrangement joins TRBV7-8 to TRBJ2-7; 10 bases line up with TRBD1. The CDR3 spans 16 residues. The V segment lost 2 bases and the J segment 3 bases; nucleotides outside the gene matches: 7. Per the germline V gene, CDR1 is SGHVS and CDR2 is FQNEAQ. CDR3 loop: CASSLWPDRGSYEQYF. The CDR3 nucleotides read TGTGCCAGCAGCTTATGGCCGGACAGGGGGAGCTACGAGCAGTACTTC.

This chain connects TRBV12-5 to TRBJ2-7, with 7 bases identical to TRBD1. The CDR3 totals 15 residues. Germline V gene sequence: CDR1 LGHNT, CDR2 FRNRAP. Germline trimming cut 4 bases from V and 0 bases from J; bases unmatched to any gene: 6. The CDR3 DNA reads TGTGCTAGTGGTTCGGTGGGACAGAGCTCCTACGAGCAGTACTTC. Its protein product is CASGSVGQSSYEQYF.

CDR3 bases: TGTGCCAGCAGCTTGGGAGGGGAGGGGATGGACTACGAGCAGTACTTC. It specifies CASSLGGEGMDYEQYF. The chain employs TRBV5-4 and TRBJ2-7, with TRBD2 matching over 7 bases. The CDR3 runs to 16 residues. With 0 bases clipped from V and 3 bases from J, the junction kept 9 bases outside the gene matches. From germline, CDR1 is SGHNT and CDR2 YYREEE (reference sequence).

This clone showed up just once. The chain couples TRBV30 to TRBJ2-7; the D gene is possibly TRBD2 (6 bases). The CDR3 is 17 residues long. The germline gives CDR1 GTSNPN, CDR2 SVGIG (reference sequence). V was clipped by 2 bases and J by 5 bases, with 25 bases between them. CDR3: CAWSFHPWRDGRDEQYF. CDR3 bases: TGTGCCTGGAGTTTCCACCCATGGAGGGACGGTCGCGACGAGCAGTACTTC.

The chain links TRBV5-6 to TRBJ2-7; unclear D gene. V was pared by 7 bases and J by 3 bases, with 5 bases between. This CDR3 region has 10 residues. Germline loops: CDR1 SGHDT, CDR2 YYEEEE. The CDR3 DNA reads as TGTGCCAGCCTTCTCTACGAGCAGTACTTC. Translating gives CASLLYEQYF.

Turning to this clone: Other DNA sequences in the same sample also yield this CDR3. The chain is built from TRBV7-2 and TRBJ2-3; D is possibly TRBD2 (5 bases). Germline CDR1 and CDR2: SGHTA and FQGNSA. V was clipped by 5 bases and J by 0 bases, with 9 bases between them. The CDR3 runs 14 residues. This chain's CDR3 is CASSAGSSTDTQYF. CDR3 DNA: TGTGCCAGCAGCGCGGGTTCTAGCACAGATACGCAGTATTTT.

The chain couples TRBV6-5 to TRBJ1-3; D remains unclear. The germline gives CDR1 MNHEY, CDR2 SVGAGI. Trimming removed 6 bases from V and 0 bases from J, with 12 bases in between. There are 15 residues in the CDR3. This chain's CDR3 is CASSSAGLSGNTIYF. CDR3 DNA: TGTGCCAGCAGCTCAGCGGGTCTCTCTGGAAACACCATATATTTT.

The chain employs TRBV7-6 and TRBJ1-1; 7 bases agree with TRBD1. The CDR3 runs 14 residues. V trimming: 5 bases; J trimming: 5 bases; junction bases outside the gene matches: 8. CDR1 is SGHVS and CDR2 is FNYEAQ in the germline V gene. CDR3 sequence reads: CASSPGGTLTEAFF. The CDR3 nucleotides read TGTGCCAGCAGCCCAGGGGGGACATTAACTGAAGCTTTCTTT.

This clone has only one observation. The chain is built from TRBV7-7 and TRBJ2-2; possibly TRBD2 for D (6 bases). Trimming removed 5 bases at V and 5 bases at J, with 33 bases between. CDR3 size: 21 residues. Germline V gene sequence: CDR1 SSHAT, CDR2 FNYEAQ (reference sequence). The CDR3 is CASSPTPQKVGGKERTGELFF. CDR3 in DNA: TGTGCCAGCAGCCCCACCCCCCAAAAGGTGGGCGGGAAAGAACGTACCGGGGAGCTGTTTTTT. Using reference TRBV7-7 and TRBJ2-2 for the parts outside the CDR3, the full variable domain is GAGVSQSPRYKVTKRGQDVTLRCDPISSHATLYWYQQALGQGPEFLTYFNYEAQPDKSGLPSDRFSAERPEGSISTLTIQRTEQRDSAMYRCASSPTPQKVGGKERTGELFFGEGSRLTVL.

CDR3 residues: CASSVVGDNSPLHF. The CDR3, as DNA: TGTGCCAGCAGCGTAGTCGGTGATAATTCACCCCTCCACTTT. The chain joins TRBV9 to TRBJ1-6; no clear D. Trimming removed 0 bases at V and 5 bases at J, with 6 bases between. The germline V gene has CDR1 SGDLS and CDR2 YYNGEE. CDR3 length: 14 residues.

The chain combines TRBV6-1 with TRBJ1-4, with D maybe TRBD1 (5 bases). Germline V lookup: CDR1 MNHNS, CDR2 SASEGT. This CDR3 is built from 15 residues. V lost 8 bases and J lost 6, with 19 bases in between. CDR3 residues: CASRDGGKHDEKLFF. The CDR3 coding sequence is TGTGCCAGCCGGGACGGAGGGAAGCATGATGAAAAACTGTTTTTT.

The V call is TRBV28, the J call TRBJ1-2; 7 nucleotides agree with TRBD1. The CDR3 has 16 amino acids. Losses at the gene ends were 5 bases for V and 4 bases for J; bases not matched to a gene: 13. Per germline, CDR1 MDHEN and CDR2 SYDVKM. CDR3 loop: CASSGEDRPCIYGYTF. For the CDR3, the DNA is TGTGCCAGCAGTGGGGAGGACAGGCCTTGCATCTATGGCTACACCTTC.

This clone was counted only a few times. CDR3 nucleotides: TGTGCCAGTAGTACGGGACAGGGCCCTAATTCACCCCTCCACTTT. The encoded protein is CASSTGQGPNSPLHF. The V gene is TRBV19, the J gene TRBJ1-6, with 9 bases aligning to TRBD1. The CDR3 has 15 amino acids. Unmatched junction bases numbered 4, after V lost 4 bases and J lost 6 bases. Germline values: CDR1 LNHDA, CDR2 SQIVND (reference sequence).

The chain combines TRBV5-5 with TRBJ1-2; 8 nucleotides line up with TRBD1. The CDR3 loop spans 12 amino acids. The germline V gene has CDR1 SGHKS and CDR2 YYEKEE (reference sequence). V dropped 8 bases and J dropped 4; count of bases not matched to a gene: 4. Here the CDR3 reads CASFTGGYGYTF. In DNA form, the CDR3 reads TGTGCCAGTTTTACAGGGGGCTATGGCTACACCTTC. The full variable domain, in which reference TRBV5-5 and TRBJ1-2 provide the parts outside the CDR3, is DAGVTQSPTHLIKTRGQQVTLRCSPISGHKSVSWYQQVLGQGPQFIFQYYEKEERGRGNFPDRFSARQFPNYSSELNVNALLLGDSALYLCASFTGGYGYTFGSGTRLTVV.